Sequencing of this T cell receptor (beta chain) was carried out in a study of Ad26.COV2.S vaccination and SARS-CoV-2 variants. Study-wide background: As a participant in COV1001, the donor was in the Ad26.COV2.S trial arm.

The data were produced by immunoSEQ multiplex PCR, yet TCRdb's version contains in-frame clones alone and is incomplete. The table has a few hundred thousand clones, roughly 87% seen once; the top ten hold 3.4%. This sample's treatment: roughly 20 received Ad26.COV2.S at low or high dose, single or two shots; about 5 received placebo; per-sample allocation not given. Sampling took place 63 days after the first vaccine or placebo injection. Per germline, CDR1 KGHSH and CDR2 LQKENI. Between the trimmed V and J ends, which lost 3 bases and 3 bases, there was a span of 5 bases. The CDR3 loop spans 12 amino acids.

This receptor was obtained from a person aged 18-65 years who received the Ad26.COV2.S COVID-19 vaccine or a placebo. Sample: peripheral blood, taken in a trial of Ad26.COV2.S vaccine versus placebo. This chain connects TRBV18 to TRBJ1-1, with D unclear. This CDR3 is CASSPRDTEAFF. The CDR3 DNA sequence: TGTGCCAGCTCACCCCGGGACACTGAAGCTTTCTTT.